The 2 T cell receptor beta chains in this list originate from one sample, sequenced in a study of cytomegalovirus exposure and HLA in healthy donors. This table comes from immunoSEQ multiplex PCR, and its TCRdb copy is limited to in-frame clones, with some not included. The sample carries some 170,000 clones, 84% recorded once. The sequencing input was PBMCs. The receptors originated from a man aged 25-40 years in good health and CMV-seropositive.

The chain joins TRBV2 to TRBJ2-1; TRBD2 matches 7 bases. The CDR3 loop spans 14 amino acids. With 6 bases clipped from V and 1 base from J, the junction kept 3 bases outside the gene matches. Looked up from germline, CDR1 is SNHLY and CDR2 is FYNNEI. This CDR3 is CASRLAESYNEQFF. In DNA, the CDR3 is TGTGCCAGCAGGCTAGCGGAGTCCTACAATGAGCAGTTCTTC.

The chain recombines TRBV2 with TRBJ2-7; D gene uncertain. The CDR3 spans 14 residues. Between the trimmed V and J ends, which lost 7 bases and 1 base, there was a span of 14 bases. Germline V CDR1 and CDR2: SNHLY, FYNNEI. The CDR3 nucleotides read TGTGCCAGCACCCCGGCCAGGATTTCCTACGAGCAGTACTTC. Protein product: CASTPARISYEQYF.